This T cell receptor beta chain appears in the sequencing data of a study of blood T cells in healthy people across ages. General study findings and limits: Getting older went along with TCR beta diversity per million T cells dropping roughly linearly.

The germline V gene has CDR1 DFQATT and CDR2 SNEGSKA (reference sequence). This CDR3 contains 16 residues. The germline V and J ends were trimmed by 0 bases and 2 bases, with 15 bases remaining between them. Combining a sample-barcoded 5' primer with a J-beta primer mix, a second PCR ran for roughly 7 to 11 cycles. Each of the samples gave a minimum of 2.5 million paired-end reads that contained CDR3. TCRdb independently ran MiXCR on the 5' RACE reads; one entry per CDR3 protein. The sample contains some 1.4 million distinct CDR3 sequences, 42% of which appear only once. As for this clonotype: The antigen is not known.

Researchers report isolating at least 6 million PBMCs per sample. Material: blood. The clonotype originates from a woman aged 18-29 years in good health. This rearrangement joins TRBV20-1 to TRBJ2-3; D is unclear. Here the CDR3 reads CSARDARVRDTDTQYF. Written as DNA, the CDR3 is TGCAGTGCTAGAGATGCCCGGGTTAGGGACACAGATACGCAGTATTTT.